This TCR beta chain was recorded in a study of blood T cell repertoires in COVID-19. Assay used: immunoSEQ multiplex PCR; TCRdb lists only in-frame clones, some missing. This table has fewer than 300,000 clones, around nine tenths appearing once. V was pared by 4 bases and J by 1 base, with 13 bases between. Germline lookup yields CDR1 SGDLS and CDR2 YYNGEE. The CDR3 has 15 amino acids. This chain joins TRBV9 and TRBJ2-3; D possibly corresponds to TRBD2 (5 bases). The sequenced material came from peripheral blood. The clonotype was recovered from a middle-aged woman who had recovered from COVID-19. The CDR3 DNA follows: TGTGCCAGCAGCCCCCGGGGTAGCGGCACAGATACGCAGTATTTT. This encodes CASSPRGSGTDTQYF.